This T cell receptor (beta chain) was observed in a study of cytomegalovirus exposure and HLA in healthy donors. Primers: 60 Vbeta forward and 13 Jbeta reverse. This table comes from immunoSEQ multiplex PCR, and its TCRdb copy is limited to in-frame clones, with some not included. The table includes tens of thousands of clones, more than 75% detected once. Of note for this clone: The antigen is not known.

Trimming cost V 3 bases and J 14 bases; bases outside gene matches: 10. Germline CDR1 reads LGHNA; CDR2 reads YSLEER. CDR3 length equals 13 residues. Findings and limits, study-wide: TCR beta chains numbering more than 150 were designated cytomegalovirus-associated.

Sequencing used PBMCs. J is TRBJ2-1 and V is TRBV4-3; 7 bases line up with TRBD1. The TCR was taken from a male donor in good health and CMV-seropositive. DNA of the CDR3: TGCGCCAGCAGCCAGCCCTCAGGGGGTAACAAGTTCTTC. This gives the protein CASSQPSGGNKFF.